One sample yielded the 15 T cell receptor beta chains listed below, sequenced in a study of cytomegalovirus exposure and HLA in healthy donors. Only in-frame clones appear in the TCRdb table, and some are missing; sequencing was by immunoSEQ multiplex PCR. The data show about 160,000 clones, with around nine tenths seen just once and approximately 2.2% held by the top ten. Sequencing was performed on PBMCs. All receptors come from a woman between 18 and 30 years old in good health and CMV-seronegative.

The chain couples TRBV5-1 to TRBJ2-5; 9 positions agree with TRBD2. The CDR3 has 16 amino acids. CDR1 and CDR2 from the germline V gene are SGHRS and YFSETQ. The V segment lost 0 bases and the J segment 5 bases; nucleotides outside the gene matches: 8. In nucleotides, the CDR3 is TGCGCCAGCAGCTTGGCCCCAGCGGGGGGCTCTGAGACCCAGTACTTC. Amino acids: CASSLAPAGGSETQYF.

This chain links TRBV14 with TRBJ2-6; 9 nucleotides line up with TRBD1. CDR3 length: 20 residues. V lost 0 bases, J lost 0 bases, and 9 bases stayed unmatched. Germline CDR1 reads SGHDN; CDR2 reads FVKESK. In DNA, the CDR3 is TGTGCCAGCAGCCAAGATCTGAGGGACAGGGCCTACTCTGGGGCCAACGTCCTGACTTTC. Protein sequence: CASSQDLRDRAYSGANVLTF.

This sequence joins TRBV9 and TRBJ1-2, with 9 bases lining up with TRBD1. The CDR3 totals 15 residues. Losses at the gene ends were 3 bases for V and 5 bases for J; bases not matched to a gene: 8. CDR1 and CDR2 from the germline V gene are SGDLS and YYNGEE. The CDR3 here is CASSAHDRGSYGYTF. The DNA for the CDR3 is TGTGCCAGCAGCGCCCACGACAGGGGGTCTTATGGCTACACCTTC.

The DNA for the CDR3 is TGCAGCGCCGGGACACCCTACACTGAAGCTTTCTTT. Translation: CSAGTPYTEAFF. The chain joins TRBV29-1 to TRBJ1-1; weak D call: TRBD1 (6 bases). Germline CDR1 is SQVTM and CDR2 is ANQGSEA. The ends were cut back, 7 bases at V and 3 bases at J, with 12 bases in the middle. This CDR3 has 12 amino acids.

J is TRBJ2-7 and V is TRBV6-5, with a tentative D call TRBD1 (6 bases). Per the germline V gene, CDR1 is MNHEY and CDR2 is SVGAGI. V was cut by 0 bases and J by 3 bases, with 9 bases left in between. This CDR3 region has 14 residues. The CDR3 DNA is TGTGCCAGCAGTTACTCGGGGGCCGGCTACGAGCAGTACTTC. It specifies CASSYSGAGYEQYF.

This clone was observed a handful of times. The chain has TRBV7-2 and TRBJ1-5; TRBD1 agrees at 9 bases. Germline V gives CDR1 SGHTA, CDR2 FQGNSA. The CDR3 contains 17 residues. The V and J ends lost 3 bases and 7 bases, in that order; junction bases with no gene match: 13. For the CDR3, the DNA is TGTGCCAGCAGCTTGACAGGGGGAATGGGAATCGGGCAGCCCCAGCATTTT. It encodes CASSLTGGMGIGQPQHF.

This clone came up a few times. The chain links TRBV10-3 to TRBJ2-1; 10 bases match TRBD2. The CDR3 has 16 amino acids. The germline V gene has CDR1 ENHRY and CDR2 SYGVKD. V lost 2 bases and J lost 7; bases outside the gene matches: 8. The CDR3 here is CAISEVGAGGRNEQFF. The DNA of the CDR3 is TGTGCCATCAGTGAGGTGGGAGCGGGAGGGAGGAATGAGCAGTTCTTC.

The rearrangement uses TRBV2 and TRBJ2-2; the D gene is possibly TRBD1 (6 bases). CDR1 is SNHLY, CDR2 FYNNEI, per germline. This CDR3 comprises 14 residues. The V end lost 3 bases, the J end lost 4 bases, and 9 bases lay between the germline ends. The CDR3 DNA reads as TGTGCCAGCAGTGACAGGGGTTTCACCGGGGAGCTGTTTTTT. Translated: CASSDRGFTGELFF.

The chain recombines TRBV7-2 with TRBJ2-7, with TRBD1 matching 9 bases. Germline V gene data show CDR1 as SGHTA and CDR2 as FQGNSA. This CDR3 contains 14 residues. The V gene end was trimmed by 5 bases and the J gene end by 3 bases; junction bases not matched to a gene: 5. The CDR3: CASSLGQGFYEQYF. The CDR3 DNA is TGTGCCAGCAGCCTGGGACAGGGATTCTACGAGCAGTACTTC. The entire variable domain, with the rest obtained from reference TRBV7-2 and TRBJ2-7, is as follows: GAGVSQSPSNKVTEKGKDVELRCDPISGHTALYWYRQSLGQGLEFLIYFQGNSAPDKSGLPSDRFSAERTGGSVSTLTIQRTQQEDSAVYLCASSLGQGFYEQYFGPGTRLTVT.

The chain employs TRBV29-1 and TRBJ1-2, with D tentatively TRBD1 (5 bases). The germline V gene encodes CDR1 SQVTM and CDR2 ANQGSEA. This CDR3 is built from 14 residues. Deletions cut 3 bases from V and 8 bases from J, with 19 bases between. The CDR3 sequence is CSVERGTSVLGYTF. CDR3 nucleotide sequence: TGCAGCGTTGAGCGGGGGACGTCGGTGTTGGGCTACACCTTC.

The chain combines TRBV2 with TRBJ2-3; no reliable D call. CDR3 length: 13 amino acids. Between the trimmed V and J ends, which lost 7 bases and 1 base, there was a span of 9 bases. Germline assignment: CDR1 SNHLY and CDR2 FYNNEI. The CDR3 loop reads CASISLGTDTQYF. DNA for the CDR3: TGTGCCAGCATTTCCCTCGGCACAGATACGCAGTATTTT.

The chain links TRBV19 to TRBJ2-1, with 11 bases identical to TRBD2. The germline V gene has CDR1 LNHDA and CDR2 SQIVND (reference sequence). V lost 2 bases to trimming and J lost 7 bases; unmatched junction nucleotides: 1. This CDR3 has 14 amino acids. Here the CDR3 DNA reads TGTGCCAGTAGTATATCTAGCGGGAGGAATGAGCAGTTCTTC. It codes for CASSISSGRNEQFF.

V usage is TRBV5-6 and J usage is TRBJ2-7; weak D call: TRBD1 (5 bases). V lost 4 bases and J 1 base, leaving 9 bases between the germline ends. The CDR3 covers 13 residues. Germline CDR1 is SGHDT and CDR2 is YYEEEE. The DNA for the CDR3 is TGTGCCAGCAGCCTCGACAGATCCTACGAGCAGTACTTC. It yields the protein CASSLDRSYEQYF.

This clone came up once. The V gene is TRBV5-1, the J gene TRBJ1-2, with D uncertain. Germline assignment: CDR1 SGHRS and CDR2 YFSETQ. This CDR3 spans 14 amino acids. V shed 0 bases and J shed 3 bases, with 9 bases lying between them. CDR3 sequence reads: CASSLGGSDYGYTF. In DNA, the CDR3 is TGCGCCAGCAGCTTGGGAGGGTCGGACTATGGCTACACCTTC. The full variable domain, rest sourced from reference TRBV5-1 and TRBJ1-2, is KAGVTQTPRYLIKTRGQQVTLSCSPISGHRSVSWYQQTPGQGLQFLFEYFSETQRNKGNFPGRFSGRQFSNSRSEMNVSTLELGDSALYLCASSLGGSDYGYTFGSGTRLTVV.

V usage is TRBV7-9 and J usage is TRBJ1-4; D not certain. Germline lookup yields CDR1 SEHNR and CDR2 FQNEAQ (reference sequence). V was cut by 5 bases and J by 6 bases, with 4 bases left in between. This CDR3 has 11 residues. The CDR3 coding sequence is TGTGCCAGCAGCGCAGATGAAAAACTGTTTTTT. Its translation is CASSADEKLFF.